This T cell receptor (beta chain) was documented in a study of T-cell reconstitution after alpha-beta-depleted transplantation in children. Preparation of the TCRbeta library involved a method that used unique molecular identifiers. A single record per CDR3 protein comes from TCRdb applying MiXCR to the PCR reads. The sample has about 540,000 distinct CDR3 sequences, about 17% seen once; the top ten hold 3% to 4%. V was pared by 2 bases and J by 5 bases, with 6 bases of the junction left unmatched. This CDR3 contains 14 residues. Germline V gives CDR1 LNHNV, CDR2 YYDKDF (reference sequence). This clonotype was found a few times.

The rearrangement links TRBV15 to TRBJ2-7; TRBD1 agrees at 7 bases. This TCR was recovered from a human donor who donated a stem cell graft to a child with acute lymphoblastic leukemia. The sequences come from PBMCs from the stem cell graft donor, collected from the stem cell graft. This CDR3 reads CATSRKTGAHEQYF. In nucleotides, the CDR3 is TGTGCCACCAGCAGAAAAACAGGGGCCCACGAGCAGTACTTC. The full variable domain, completed using reference TRBV15 and TRBJ2-7, is DAMVIQNPRYQVTQFGKPVTLSCSQTLNHNVMYWYQQKSSQAPKLLFHYYDKDFNNEADTPDNFQSRRPNTSFCFLDIRSPGLGDTAMYLCATSRKTGAHEQYFGPGTRLTVT.